These 29 T cell receptor beta chains were sequenced from one sample in a study of T-cell reconstitution after alpha-beta-depleted transplantation in children. The TCRbeta library was prepared with unique molecular identifiers. TCRdb itself ran the PCR reads through MiXCR, one entry per CDR3 protein. In the table there are around 500,000 distinct CDR3 sequences, approximately 12% of which are singletons. The sample was PBMCs from the stem cell graft donor, taken from the stem cell graft. The receptors come from a human donor who donated a stem cell graft to a child with combined immunodeficiency.

The sample holds many counts of this clonotype. The chain employs TRBV12-3 or TRBV12-4 and TRBJ2-7; D is possibly TRBD1 (6 bases). The CDR3 has 15 residues. V gave up 5 bases and J gave up 2 bases, with 16 bases separating them. The CDR3 DNA is TGTGCCAGCAGTAAACAGGGAAGGTTGACCTACGAGCAGTACTTC. Its protein is CASSKQGRLTYEQYF.

The chain is built from TRBV7-3 and TRBJ2-3; D gene ambiguous. CDR1 and CDR2 (germline): SGHTA, FQGTGA. The length of the CDR3 is 14 residues. V was cut by 5 bases and J by 3 bases, with 12 bases left in between. In nucleotides, the CDR3 is TGTGCCAGCAGCCCAAGCGTAGGAACAGATACGCAGTATTTT. It specifies CASSPSVGTDTQYF.

This clonotype appeared many times. The chain uses TRBV12-3 or TRBV12-4 and TRBJ2-2, with 7 bases aligning to TRBD1. This CDR3 region has 14 residues. The junction had 3 bases not matched to a gene; V was cut back by 5 bases and J by 3 bases. The CDR3 DNA sequence: TGTGCCAGCAGTCGACAGGGTTACACCGGGGAGCTGTTTTTT. Protein: CASSRQGYTGELFF.

The rearrangement uses TRBV29-1 and TRBJ1-2; 9 nucleotides agree with TRBD1. The J segment lost 5 bases and the V segment lost 2 bases, leaving 9 bases of the junction unmatched. Germline values: CDR1 SQVTM, CDR2 ANQGSEA. This CDR3 is built from 15 residues. Here the CDR3 DNA reads TGCAGCGTTGAATTCCCGGACAGGGGTGGTTATGGCTACACCTTC. This gives the protein CSVEFPDRGGYGYTF.

The chain links TRBV7-9 to TRBJ2-2; TRBD1 agrees at 8 bases. Germline V gene data show CDR1 as SEHNR and CDR2 as FQNEAQ (reference sequence). Unmatched junction bases numbered 5, after V lost 5 bases and J lost 6 bases. This CDR3 region has 14 residues. The CDR3 DNA is TGTGCCAGCAGCCCGACAGGGGTGTCCGGGGAGCTGTTTTTT. Its protein product is CASSPTGVSGELFF.

The V gene is TRBV10-3, the J gene TRBJ1-4, with 7 nucleotides matching TRBD1. V was clipped by 8 bases and J by 5 bases; unmatched bases: 5. The CDR3 spans 13 residues. Germline CDR1 reads ENHRY; CDR2 reads SYGVKD. CDR3 nucleotides: TGTGCCATCGGCGGGACAGTAAATGAAAAACTGTTTTTT. Translated: CAIGGTVNEKLFF.

The chain carries TRBV2 and TRBJ2-3, with 7 bases fitting TRBD2. The CDR3 covers 16 residues. J gave up 3 bases and V 4 bases, and 10 bases lay outside the gene matches. Looked up from germline, CDR1 is SNHLY and CDR2 is FYNNEI. DNA for the CDR3: TGTGCCAGCAGTGCCCGGACTAGAACTTCTACAGATACGCAGTATTTT. Its translation is CASSARTRTSTDTQYF. Filled out from reference TRBV2 and TRBJ2-3, the complete variable domain reads EPEVTQTPSHQVTQMGQEVILRCVPISNHLYFYWYRQILGQKVEFLVSFYNNEISEKSEIFDDQFSVERPDGSNFTLKIRSTKLEDSAMYFCASSARTRTSTDTQYFGPGTRLTVL.

This chain uses TRBV19 with TRBJ2-3; D call uncertain. V was trimmed by 7 bases and J by 0 bases, leaving 11 bases between them. The CDR3 loop spans 14 amino acids. CDR1 and CDR2 (germline): LNHDA, SQIVND (reference sequence). The CDR3 loop reads CASKNSASTDTQYF. The CDR3 DNA reads as TGTGCCAGTAAAAACAGTGCTAGCACAGATACGCAGTATTTT.

The table lists this clonotype with a few counts. The chain recombines TRBV6-2 or TRBV6-3 with TRBJ1-3; D unclear. Germline CDR1 reads MNHEY; CDR2 reads SVGEGT. Trimming removed 0 bases at V and 0 bases at J, with 9 bases between. The CDR3 sequence is 16 residues long. The DNA of the CDR3 is TGTGCCAGCAGTTACTCTCCAGGCAGCTCTGGAAACACCATATATTTT. It codes for CASSYSPGSSGNTIYF.

This clonotype was counted many times. The CDR3 DNA reads TGTGCCACCACCGGACAGGCGGGCACCGGGGAGCTGTTTTTT. Translated, it gives CATTGQAGTGELFF. The chain couples TRBV24-1 to TRBJ2-2, with 7 nucleotides matching TRBD1. The CDR3 is 14 residues long. With 8 bases clipped from V and 4 bases from J, the junction kept 6 bases outside the gene matches. CDR1 and CDR2 (germline): KGHDR, SFDVKD.

This clonotype has a count of ten or more. The V gene is TRBV2, the J gene TRBJ2-7; no clear D gene. V dropped 11 bases and J dropped 1 base, with 15 bases sitting between them. Germline V CDR1 and CDR2: SNHLY, FYNNEI. The CDR3 spans 13 residues. DNA of the CDR3: TGTGCCGGCACGGGCAGTGATTCCTACGAGCAGTACTTC. Translating it yields CAGTGSDSYEQYF.

The J gene is TRBJ2-7, the V gene TRBV2; D is possibly TRBD2 (5 bases). Germline assignment: CDR1 SNHLY and CDR2 FYNNEI. The CDR3 has 13 residues. V was cut by 8 bases and J by 4 bases, with 15 bases left in between. CDR3 region: CASLSGIRYEQYF. The CDR3 nucleotides read TGTGCCAGCCTGTCGGGGATAAGGTACGAGCAGTACTTC.

The V and J genes are TRBV20-1 and TRBJ2-3, with 7 positions matching TRBD2. The CDR3 consists of 16 residues. CDR1 DFQATT and CDR2 SNEGSKA come from the germline V gene (reference sequence). With V trimmed by 1 base and J by 4 bases, 11 bases remained unmatched. The CDR3 nucleotides are TGCAGTGCTAGAGCGTCCCTAGCGGCTTCTCCAGATACGCAGTATTTT. Translated: CSARASLAASPDTQYF.

This clonotype came up many times. The chain is built from TRBV10-3 and TRBJ2-2; perhaps TRBD1 as D (6 bases). The CDR3 runs to 14 residues. CDR1 ENHRY and CDR2 SYGVKD come from the germline V gene. Trimming cost V 7 bases and J 1 base, with 10 bases left between them. CDR3: CAINPTGNTGELFF. For the CDR3, the DNA is TGTGCCATCAATCCGACAGGGAACACCGGGGAGCTGTTTTTT.

This clonotype was observed many times. The CDR3 reads CASSLGGLEQYF. CDR3 sequence (DNA): TGTGCCAGCAGTTTGGGGGGGCTCGAGCAGTACTTC. This chain links TRBV12-3 or TRBV12-4 with TRBJ2-7; D may be TRBD2 (7 bases). The CDR3 is 12 residues long. V gave up 3 bases and J gave up 6 bases, with 9 bases separating them.

About this clonotype: This may stem from a read error, because a much larger clone lies one nucleotide away. In this CDR3 the conserved last residue, phenylalanine or tryptophan, is missing, so a read error is likely. The chain links TRBV11-2 to TRBJ2-1, with TRBD2 matching 8 bases. This CDR3 has 15 residues. With 1 base clipped from V and 6 bases from J, the junction kept 5 bases outside the gene matches. In germline, CDR1 is SGHAT, CDR2 FQNNGV. CDR3 sequence (DNA): TGTGCCAGCAGCTTAGGCGGGGGGAGTAGCAATGAGCAGTTCTAC. As protein: CASSLGGGSSNEQFY.

This clonotype was counted a few times. The genes are TRBV12-3 or TRBV12-4 and TRBJ2-7, with D hard to call. Trimming removed 5 bases from V and 4 bases from J, with 12 bases in between. The CDR3 runs to 13 residues. The CDR3 here is CASSDTKWYEQYF. The DNA of the CDR3 is TGTGCCAGCAGTGATACTAAGTGGTACGAGCAGTACTTC.

The chain links TRBV29-1 to TRBJ2-7, with TRBD1 matching over 8 bases. The J segment lost 3 bases and the V segment lost 4 bases, leaving 23 bases of the junction unmatched. The germline CDR1 and CDR2 sequences are SQVTM and ANQGSEA. The length of the CDR3 is 19 residues. The CDR3 nucleotides read TGCAGCGTTGGAGGGCGAACCGGGACAGGCGACTCTTGGGGCTACGAGCAGTACTTC. Translating it yields CSVGGRTGTGDSWGYEQYF.

The sample holds a few counts of this clonotype. J is TRBJ2-1 and V is TRBV4-3, with 12 positions matching TRBD2. The J segment lost 7 bases and the V segment lost 1 base, leaving 2 bases of the junction unmatched. CDR3 size: 15 residues. Germline lookup yields CDR1 LGHNA and CDR2 YSLEER. The CDR3 DNA is TGCGCCAGCAGCCAAGGACTAGCGGGAGAGAATGAGCAGTTCTTC. Translated, it gives CASSQGLAGENEQFF.

The rearrangement joins TRBV5-1 to TRBJ2-7, with 7 bases lining up with TRBD1. V shed 0 bases, J shed 1 base, and the junction held 4 bases outside the gene matches. The CDR3 contains 15 residues. The germline V gene has CDR1 SGHRS and CDR2 YFSETQ. CDR3 residues: CASSLEGQPSYEQYF. As DNA, the CDR3 is TGCGCCAGCAGCTTGGAGGGACAGCCTTCCTACGAGCAGTACTTC.

This clonotype was counted a few times. The chain couples TRBV12-3 or TRBV12-4 to TRBJ1-1; D is uncertain. The CDR3 is 15 amino acids. The V end lost 2 bases, the J end lost 4 bases, and 14 bases lay between the germline ends. In DNA form, the CDR3 reads TGTGCCAGCAGTTTAAACTTGTCCGACCTCACTGAAGCTTTCTTT. It is translated as CASSLNLSDLTEAFF.

The rearrangement links TRBV12-3 or TRBV12-4 to TRBJ1-6, with TRBD1 as a possible D gene (6 bases). The CDR3 is made up of 15 amino acids. V shed 5 bases and J shed 10 bases, with 18 bases lying between them. The CDR3 DNA reads TGTGCCAGCAGTCGGACAGACCCAAGCGGGTCACCCCTCCACTTT. Amino acid sequence: CASSRTDPSGSPLHF.

The chain uses TRBV12-3 or TRBV12-4 and TRBJ2-1; 9 positions agree with TRBD2. J gave up 6 bases and V 7 bases, and 10 bases lay outside the gene matches. The CDR3 is 15 residues long. Written as DNA, the CDR3 is TGTGCCAGCACCCCTGGCGGGAGGGCAATCAATGAGCAGTTCTTC. As protein: CASTPGGRAINEQFF.

This clonotype was counted many times. This chain links TRBV6-4 with TRBJ2-7; 7 bases align to TRBD1. This CDR3 region has 15 residues. V was clipped by 3 bases and J by 3 bases; unmatched bases: 8. Germline V lookup: CDR1 MRHNA, CDR2 SNTAGT. DNA for the CDR3: TGTGCCAGCAGTGAAGAACATGCAGGGGGCTACGAGCAGTACTTC. This translates into CASSEEHAGGYEQYF.

This clonotype has at least ten counts. This chain connects TRBV10-3 to TRBJ1-2; D is unresolved. The germline V and J ends were trimmed by 0 bases and 4 bases, with 9 bases remaining between them. There are 14 residues in the CDR3. The germline V gene has CDR1 ENHRY and CDR2 SYGVKD. The DNA for the CDR3 is TGTGCCATCAGTGAGTCGGCTGGTATCTATGGCTACACCTTC. It yields the protein CAISESAGIYGYTF.

A few counts support this clonotype. The chain links TRBV10-3 to TRBJ2-7, with D unresolved. Germline CDR1 and CDR2: ENHRY and SYGVKD. This CDR3 contains 16 residues. Trimming took off 0 bases at V and 6 bases at J, with 18 bases between the two ends. The CDR3, as DNA: TGTGCCATCAGTGAGTCTTACGGCCGCTCCCCACGCGAGCAGTACTTC. Protein: CAISESYGRSPREQYF.

This clonotype was seen only a few times. CDR3 amino acids: CASTFGQGGYEQYF. CDR3 nucleotide sequence: TGCGCCAGCACCTTCGGACAGGGGGGCTACGAGCAGTACTTC. This chain uses TRBV4-1 with TRBJ2-7; 10 bases fit TRBD1. Germline values: CDR1 MGHRA, CDR2 YSYEKL. The CDR3 length is 14 residues. After removal of 7 bases from V and 3 bases from J, the junction contained 6 bases not matched to a gene.

CDR3 bases: TGTGCCAGCAGTGAGGTTGGGACAGGGATAAACAATGAGCAGTTCTTC. Its translation: CASSEVGTGINNEQFF. V and J are TRBV2 and TRBJ2-1, with 9 bases fitting TRBD1. This CDR3 contains 16 residues. V lost 3 bases, J lost 5 bases, and 8 bases stayed unmatched. The germline V gene has CDR1 SNHLY and CDR2 FYNNEI.

The sample holds many counts of this clonotype. The chain carries TRBV7-8 and TRBJ1-1, with D hard to call. The CDR3 sequence is 14 residues long. Germline-derived CDR1 and CDR2 are SGHVS and FQNEAQ. V lost 1 base, J lost 7 bases, and 13 bases lay in between. The CDR3 reads CASSLEVTAFEAFF. DNA of the CDR3: TGTGCCAGCAGCTTAGAGGTCACAGCGTTTGAAGCTTTCTTT.